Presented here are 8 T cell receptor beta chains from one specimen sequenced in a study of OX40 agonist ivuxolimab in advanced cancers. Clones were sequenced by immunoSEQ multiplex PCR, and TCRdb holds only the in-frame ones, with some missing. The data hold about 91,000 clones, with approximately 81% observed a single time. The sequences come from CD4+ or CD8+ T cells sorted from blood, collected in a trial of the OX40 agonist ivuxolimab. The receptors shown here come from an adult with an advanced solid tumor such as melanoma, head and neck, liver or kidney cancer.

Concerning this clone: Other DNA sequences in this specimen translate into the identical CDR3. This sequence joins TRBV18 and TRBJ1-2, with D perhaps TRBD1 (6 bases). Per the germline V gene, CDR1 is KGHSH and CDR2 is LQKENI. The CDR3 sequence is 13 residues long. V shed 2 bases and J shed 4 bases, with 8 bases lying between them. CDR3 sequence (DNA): TGTGCCAGCTCACCAACAGGGAGCTATGGCTACACCTTC. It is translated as CASSPTGSYGYTF.

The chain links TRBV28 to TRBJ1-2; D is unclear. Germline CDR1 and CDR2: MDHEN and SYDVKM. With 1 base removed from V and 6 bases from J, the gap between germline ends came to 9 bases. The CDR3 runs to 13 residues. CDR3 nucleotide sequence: TGTGCCAGCAGTTTATTGCGACTGGATGGCTACACCTTC. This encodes CASSLLRLDGYTF.

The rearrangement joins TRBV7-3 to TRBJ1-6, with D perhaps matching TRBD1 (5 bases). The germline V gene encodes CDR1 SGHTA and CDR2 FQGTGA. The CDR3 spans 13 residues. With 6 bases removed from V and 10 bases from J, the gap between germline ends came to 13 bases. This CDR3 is CASSQGYTSPLHF. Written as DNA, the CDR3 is TGTGCCAGCAGTCAGGGATACACCTCACCCCTCCACTTT.

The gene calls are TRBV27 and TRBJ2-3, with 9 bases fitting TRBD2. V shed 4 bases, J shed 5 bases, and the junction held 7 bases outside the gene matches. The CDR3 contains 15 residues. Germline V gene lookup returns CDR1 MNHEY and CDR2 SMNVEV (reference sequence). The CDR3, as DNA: TGTGCCAGCAGTTCGCCTAGCGGGGTGGTAGATACGCAGTATTTT. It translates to CASSSPSGVVDTQYF.

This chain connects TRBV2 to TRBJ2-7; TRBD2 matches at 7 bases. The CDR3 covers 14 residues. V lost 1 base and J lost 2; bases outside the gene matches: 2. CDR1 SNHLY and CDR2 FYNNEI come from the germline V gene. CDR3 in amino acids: CASSEGGGAYEQYF. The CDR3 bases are TGTGCCAGCAGTGAAGGCGGGGGAGCCTACGAGCAGTACTTC.

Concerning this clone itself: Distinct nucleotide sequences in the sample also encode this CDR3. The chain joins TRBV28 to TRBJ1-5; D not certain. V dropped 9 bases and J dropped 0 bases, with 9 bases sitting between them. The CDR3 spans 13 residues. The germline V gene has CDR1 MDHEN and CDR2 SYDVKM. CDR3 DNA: TGTGCCAGTATGGACTATAGCAATCAGCCCCAGCATTTT. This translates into CASMDYSNQPQHF.

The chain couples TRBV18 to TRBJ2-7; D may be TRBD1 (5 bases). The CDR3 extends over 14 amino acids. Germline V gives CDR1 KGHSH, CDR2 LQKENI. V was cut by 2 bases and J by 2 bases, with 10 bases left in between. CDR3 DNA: TGTGCCAGCTCACCAAACGCAGGGACCTACGAGCAGTACGTC. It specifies CASSPNAGTYEQYV.

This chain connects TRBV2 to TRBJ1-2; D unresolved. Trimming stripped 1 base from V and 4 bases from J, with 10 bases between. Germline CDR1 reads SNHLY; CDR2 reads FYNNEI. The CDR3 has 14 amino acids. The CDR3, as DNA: TGTGCCAGCAGTGAAGAAGGCAGGCTCTATGGCTACACCTTC. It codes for CASSEEGRLYGYTF.